These T cell receptor beta chains were read from a single sample in a study of PD-1 blockade in classical Hodgkin lymphoma. The data were produced by immunoSEQ multiplex PCR, yet TCRdb's version contains in-frame clones alone and is incomplete. The table has about 58,000 clones, less than 95% seen once. Sequenced material: peripheral blood mononuclear cells (PBMCs), taken before the second cycle of nivolumab. Receptors originate from a human donor with classical Hodgkin lymphoma. Each CDR3 is given with its conserved first and last residue.

V: TRBV9; CDR3: CASSVRDREAGNTIYF
V: TRBV7-2; CDR3: CASSFRLAGAGTQYF
V: TRBV2; CDR3: CASSVGTAASSPLHF
V: TRBV19; CDR3: CASSIGGSRGETQYF
V: TRBV4-3; CDR3: CASSQGQGPTDTQYF
V: TRBV6-5; CDR3: CASSYSGLAYEQYF
V: TRBV18; CDR3: CASSPGEAGYYEQYF
V: TRBV30; CDR3: CAWSVQETQYF
V: TRBV11-2; CDR3: CASSLVTGATEAFF
V: TRBV27; CDR3: CASSPSGTEAFF
V: TRBV15; CDR3: CATRISANTGELFF
V: TRBV29-1; CDR3: CSSRQGQQETQYF
V: TRBV6-6; CDR3: CASSPGTGVRHEAFF
V: TRBV5-1; CDR3: CASSLVRLRGDTEAFF
V: TRBV6-5; CDR3: CASSFGEGASSPLHF
V: TRBV6-7; CDR3: CASSYSRVPGEQYF
V: TRBV13; CDR3: CASSSSYPWDNNYGYTF
V: TRBV27; CDR3: CASSLGTVSPDTQYF
V: TRBV27; CDR3: CASRDSGTEAFF
V: TRBV28; CDR3: CASSLPTGTADPNPDGAQYF
V: TRBV5-4; CDR3: CASSLYRGYPSLGYEQYF
V: TRBV10-3; CDR3: CAISEWTVNTEAFF
V: TRBV27; CDR3: CASSLNPAGGQETQYF
V: TRBV11-1; CDR3: CASSFVENTEAFF
V: TRBV5-1; CDR3: CASNSSGSPSYEQYF
V: TRBV18; CDR3: CASSPSSGEQFF
V: TRBV11-2; CDR3: CASSFGTSGTYNEQFF
V: TRBV10-2; CDR3: CASSEQEGRGEANYGYTF
V: TRBV29-1; CDR3: CSVLNLNEQYF
V: TRBV27; CDR3: CASSFRILTGGDTDTQYF
V: TRBV7-3; CDR3: CASSQRTDSPLHF
V: TRBV10-2; CDR3: CASSESGRETQYF
V: TRBV30; CDR3: CASTGTGRGGYTF
V: TRBV30; CDR3: CAWSVQLGRGGIQETQYF
V: TRBV9; CDR3: CASSAGLGPYEQYF
V: TRBV18; CDR3: CASSPPVGKPTGYTF
V: TRBV12-5; CDR3: CASGFWSLYTGELFF
V: TRBV19; CDR3: CASSIAGTSYNSPLHF
V: TRBV27; CDR3: CASRVKNIQYF
V: TRBV18; CDR3: CASSPPPGTGKNIQYF
V: TRBV18; CDR3: CASSVGQAINEKLFF
V: TRBV19; CDR3: CASSIGALAAYTGELFF
V: TRBV28; CDR3: CASRPAVGETQYF
V: TRBV2; CDR3: CASSEDRDTEAFF
V: TRBV9; CDR3: CASSPWGVEYNEQFF
V: TRBV28; CDR3: CASSFRGHSSYNEQFF
V: TRBV27; CDR3: CASSLFAGLNEQFF
V: TRBV9; CDR3: CASSVELGPYEQYF
V: TRBV27; CDR3: CASSLVPGLETQYF